This TCR beta chain was retrieved from a study of regulatory T cells in long-lasting Graves disease. As regards this clonotype: What it recognizes is unknown.

The time point is: newly diagnosed GD, antithyroid drugs for less than 3 months. PBMC RNA was the source of the TCR library. Findings of the study overall: A reduction in accuracy may have resulted from the small sample size.

The germline V gene encodes CDR1 DFQATT and CDR2 SNEGSKA (reference sequence). V shed 3 bases and J shed 6 bases, with 11 bases lying between them. The CDR3 is 12 residues long. HTBI primers from iRepertoire and Arm-PCR of CDR3 regions yielded the TCR beta libraries. TCRdb passed the multiplex PCR reads through MiXCR, listing each CDR3 protein once. The table lists approximately 470,000 distinct CDR3 sequences, 15% to 20% of them singletons, with less than 15% in the top ten. These data were likewise used in another study, on T cells in Graves' hyperthyroidism and ophthalmopathy. In that study: Most expanded thyroid clonotypes above 0.001 also appeared in blood. Separation of ophthalmopathy from stable hyperthyroidism was achieved by a 13 V-J model.

The TCR comes from a man aged 40-55 years with Graves disease. The material sequenced was peripheral blood mononuclear cells (PBMCs), taken at new diagnosis, from a patient treated with antithyroid drugs. The chain has TRBV20-1 and TRBJ1-2; D is perhaps TRBD1 (6 bases). CDR3 DNA: TGCAGTGCTAGGGGGGGGCTCCATGGCTACACCTTC. As protein: CSARGGLHGYTF.